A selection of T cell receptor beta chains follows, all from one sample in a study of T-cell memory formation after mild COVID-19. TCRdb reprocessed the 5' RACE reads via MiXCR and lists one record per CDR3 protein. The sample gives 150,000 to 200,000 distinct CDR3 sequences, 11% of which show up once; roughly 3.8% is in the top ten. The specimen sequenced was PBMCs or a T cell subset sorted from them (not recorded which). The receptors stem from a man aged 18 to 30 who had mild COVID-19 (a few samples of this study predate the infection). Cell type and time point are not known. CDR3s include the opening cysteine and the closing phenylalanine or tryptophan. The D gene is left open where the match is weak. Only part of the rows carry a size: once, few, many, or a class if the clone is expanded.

cdr3_nt: TGTGCCAGTAGTATAGACCCCCGGATCACAGATACGCAGTATTTT; cdr3_aa: CASSIDPRITDTQYF; v_call: TRBV19; clone_size: NA; j_call: TRBJ2-3; d_call: NA
cdr3_nt: TGTGCCAGCAGCAGGGTTCCCATTGGCTACACCTTC; cdr3_aa: CASSRVPIGYTF; v_call: TRBV21-1; clone_size: many; j_call: TRBJ1-2; d_call: NA
cdr3_nt: TGTGCCAGCTCACCAGGTCAGAGTGATGGTGGCTACACCTTC; cdr3_aa: CASSPGQSDGGYTF; v_call: TRBV18; clone_size: NA; j_call: TRBJ1-2; d_call: NA
cdr3_nt: TGTGCCAGCAGTGAATTCAGGGTTTCCTACAATGAGCAGTTCTTC; cdr3_aa: CASSEFRVSYNEQFF; v_call: TRBV2; clone_size: NA; j_call: TRBJ2-1; d_call: NA
cdr3_nt: TGCAGTGCTAGAGAAATAGCGGGGAGCTCCTACGAGCAGTACTTC; cdr3_aa: CSAREIAGSSYEQYF; v_call: TRBV20-1; clone_size: NA; j_call: TRBJ2-7; d_call: TRBD2
cdr3_nt: TGTGCCAGCAGCTTAGCCTGGACAGACCGGGAGCAGTACTTC; cdr3_aa: CASSLAWTDREQYF; v_call: TRBV11-2; clone_size: NA; j_call: TRBJ2-7; d_call: NA
cdr3_nt: TGTGCCAGCAGCCAGTCTTACTATGGCTACACCTTC; cdr3_aa: CASSQSYYGYTF; v_call: TRBV6-1; clone_size: few; j_call: TRBJ1-2; d_call: NA
cdr3_nt: TGTGCCACCAGCAGAGGCTCGAACACAGATACGCAGTATTTT; cdr3_aa: CATSRGSNTDTQYF; v_call: TRBV15; clone_size: many; j_call: TRBJ2-3; d_call: NA
cdr3_nt: TGTGCCAGCCATAGAGGAACCCAGGTGGGGTATGGCTACACCTTC; cdr3_aa: CASHRGTQVGYGYTF; v_call: TRBV2; clone_size: NA; j_call: TRBJ1-2; d_call: NA
cdr3_nt: TGTGCCAGCAGTGGGTTGAGGGGGTCCTACAATGAGCAGTTCTTC; cdr3_aa: CASSGLRGSYNEQFF; v_call: TRBV6-2/TRBV6-3; clone_size: few; j_call: TRBJ2-1; d_call: NA
cdr3_nt: TGCGCCAGCAGCCTCGACAGGGCCTATAATGAAAAACTGTTTTTT; cdr3_aa: CASSLDRAYNEKLFF; v_call: TRBV4-3; clone_size: many; j_call: TRBJ1-4; d_call: TRBD1
cdr3_nt: TGTGCCAGCAGTGGACAGAACACCGGGGAGCTGTTTTTT; cdr3_aa: CASSGQNTGELFF; v_call: TRBV6-4; clone_size: NA; j_call: TRBJ2-2; d_call: NA
cdr3_nt: TGCGCCAGCAGCCAAGGACCGACAATGAACACTGAAGCTTTCTTT; cdr3_aa: CASSQGPTMNTEAFF; v_call: TRBV5-1; clone_size: NA; j_call: TRBJ1-1; d_call: NA
cdr3_nt: TGTGCCAGCAGCTCCTACCGACAGGAGCAAGAGACCCAGTACTTC; cdr3_aa: CASSSYRQEQETQYF; v_call: TRBV7-9; clone_size: few; j_call: TRBJ2-5; d_call: NA
cdr3_nt: TGTGCCAGCAGTTCCGACAGGGGGATGCAGCCCCAGCATTTT; cdr3_aa: CASSSDRGMQPQHF; v_call: TRBV7-9; clone_size: NA; j_call: TRBJ1-5; d_call: TRBD1
cdr3_nt: TGTGCCAGCAGTTTTTCCGGGGACGGTTACATGAACACTGAAGCTTTCTTT; cdr3_aa: CASSFSGDGYMNTEAFF; v_call: TRBV12-3/TRBV12-4; clone_size: NA; j_call: TRBJ1-1; d_call: NA
cdr3_nt: TGTGCCAGCAGTTACTCGGGGCCCTATGGCTACACCTTC; cdr3_aa: CASSYSGPYGYTF; v_call: TRBV6-5; clone_size: few; j_call: TRBJ1-2; d_call: NA
cdr3_nt: TGCGCCAGCAGCTTGGCCGGCCGGGAGCCCCAGCATTTT; cdr3_aa: CASSLAGREPQHF; v_call: TRBV5-1; clone_size: few; j_call: TRBJ1-5; d_call: NA
cdr3_nt: TGTGCCAGCAGCGACCGGGCCCCAAAACTGTTTTTT; cdr3_aa: CASSDRAPKLFF; v_call: TRBV2; clone_size: NA; j_call: TRBJ1-4; d_call: NA
cdr3_nt: TGTGCCAGCAGCACGACAGGGCTGGGGGAGACCCAGTACTTC; cdr3_aa: CASSTTGLGETQYF; v_call: TRBV5-6; clone_size: many; j_call: TRBJ2-5; d_call: TRBD1
cdr3_nt: TGTGCCAGCAGGGGGGAAGGGAACTATGGCTACACCTTC; cdr3_aa: CASRGEGNYGYTF; v_call: TRBV2; clone_size: few; j_call: TRBJ1-2; d_call: NA
cdr3_nt: TGTGCCAGCAGCTCGGGACAGGGAGGAAAAAAACTGTTTTTT; cdr3_aa: CASSSGQGGKKLFF; v_call: TRBV7-2; clone_size: NA; j_call: TRBJ1-4; d_call: TRBD1
cdr3_nt: TGTGCCAGCAGTGCCGACTCTAGCGGTCAGACAGATACGCAGTATTTT; cdr3_aa: CASSADSSGQTDTQYF; v_call: TRBV12-3/TRBV12-4; clone_size: NA; j_call: TRBJ2-3; d_call: TRBD2
cdr3_nt: TGTGCCAGCAGTTACCAGTATCGACGGGAGAACTATGGCTACACCTTC; cdr3_aa: CASSYQYRRENYGYTF; v_call: TRBV6-6; clone_size: few; j_call: TRBJ1-2; d_call: NA
cdr3_nt: TGCGCCAGCAGCTTGCTGGGACTAGCGGGCAACATTCAGTACTTC; cdr3_aa: CASSLLGLAGNIQYF; v_call: TRBV5-1; clone_size: many; j_call: TRBJ2-4; d_call: TRBD2
cdr3_nt: TGCAGCGTTGAAAAGGGGGCCGGGGAGCTGTTTTTT; cdr3_aa: CSVEKGAGELFF; v_call: TRBV29-1; clone_size: many; j_call: TRBJ2-2; d_call: NA
cdr3_nt: TGTGCCAGCAGTTCCCCACGGGACGTCACAGATACGCAGTATTTT; cdr3_aa: CASSSPRDVTDTQYF; v_call: TRBV27; clone_size: NA; j_call: TRBJ2-3; d_call: NA
cdr3_nt: TGTGCCAGCAGTTACACGAACCCTAGGCAGGAGACCCAGTACTTC; cdr3_aa: CASSYTNPRQETQYF; v_call: TRBV27; clone_size: few; j_call: TRBJ2-5; d_call: NA
cdr3_nt: TGTGCCAGCAGCCAAAACCTCAGGGGTATCTATGGCTACACCTTC; cdr3_aa: CASSQNLRGIYGYTF; v_call: TRBV7-9; clone_size: many; j_call: TRBJ1-2; d_call: NA
cdr3_nt: TGTGCCAGCAGCATTAACAGCGGGGGGGTCTATGAGCAGTTCTTC; cdr3_aa: CASSINSGGVYEQFF; v_call: TRBV7-3; clone_size: once; j_call: TRBJ2-1; d_call: TRBD2
cdr3_nt: TGTGCCAGCAGTCTCCGGGGGCAGACCTCGGCCCAGTACTTC; cdr3_aa: CASSLRGQTSAQYF; v_call: TRBV7-2; clone_size: NA; j_call: TRBJ2-5; d_call: NA
cdr3_nt: TGTGCCATCAGTGTGGGACAGGTGAACACTGAAGCTTTCTTT; cdr3_aa: CAISVGQVNTEAFF; v_call: TRBV10-3; clone_size: NA; j_call: TRBJ1-1; d_call: TRBD1
cdr3_nt: TGTGCCAGCAGCCTCGTACATTCTGGGGCCAACGTCCTGACTTTC; cdr3_aa: CASSLVHSGANVLTF; v_call: TRBV7-2; clone_size: few; j_call: TRBJ2-6; d_call: NA
cdr3_nt: TGTGCCAGCTCAGGTAGCGGGGGGTACCAAGAGACCCAGTACTTC; cdr3_aa: CASSGSGGYQETQYF; v_call: TRBV19; clone_size: few; j_call: TRBJ2-5; d_call: TRBD2
cdr3_nt: TGCGCCAGCAGTGAAGAGGGTCTGGGAGGCTACACCTTC; cdr3_aa: CASSEEGLGGYTF; v_call: TRBV10-2; clone_size: NA; j_call: TRBJ1-2; d_call: NA
cdr3_nt: TGTGCCAGCAGACCGGGACTAGCGGGCCAAGAGACCCAGTACTTC; cdr3_aa: CASRPGLAGQETQYF; v_call: TRBV6-5; clone_size: many; j_call: TRBJ2-5; d_call: TRBD2
cdr3_nt: TGTGCCAGCAGCGAAACAGGGGACTCCTACAATGAGCAGTTCTTC; cdr3_aa: CASSETGDSYNEQFF; v_call: TRBV9; clone_size: NA; j_call: TRBJ2-1; d_call: TRBD1
cdr3_nt: TGTGCCAGCAGTGAAGGAGGGCTTCAAGAGACCCAGTACTTC; cdr3_aa: CASSEGGLQETQYF; v_call: TRBV6-1; clone_size: few; j_call: TRBJ2-5; d_call: NA
cdr3_nt: TGCAGTGCTCCCAAACCACAGACAGGGGAAAAGTTCTTC; cdr3_aa: CSAPKPQTGEKFF; v_call: TRBV20-1; clone_size: NA; j_call: TRBJ2-1; d_call: TRBD1
cdr3_nt: TGTGCCAGCAGCTACGAGGGCGGGAACACTGAAGCTTTCTTT; cdr3_aa: CASSYEGGNTEAFF; v_call: TRBV11-1; clone_size: few; j_call: TRBJ1-1; d_call: NA
cdr3_nt: TGTGCCAGCAGTACGCGGGGCAGGGGGAGCTACGAGCAGTACTTC; cdr3_aa: CASSTRGRGSYEQYF; v_call: TRBV6-5; clone_size: NA; j_call: TRBJ2-7; d_call: NA
cdr3_nt: TGTGCCAGCAGTGGTAGCGGGGGCGGCACAGATACGCAGTATTTT; cdr3_aa: CASSGSGGGTDTQYF; v_call: TRBV2; clone_size: few; j_call: TRBJ2-3; d_call: TRBD2
cdr3_nt: TGTGCCGCTAGACTAGCGGGGGGGAAAAACATTCAGTACTTC; cdr3_aa: CAARLAGGKNIQYF; v_call: TRBV21-1; clone_size: few; j_call: TRBJ2-4; d_call: NA
cdr3_nt: TGCAGCGTTGAATCACCGGGACAGGGGTCTTCTGAAGCTTTCTTT; cdr3_aa: CSVESPGQGSSEAFF; v_call: TRBV29-1; clone_size: NA; j_call: TRBJ1-1; d_call: TRBD1
cdr3_nt: TGCGCCAGCAGCCTCGACTTGGGGTCACCCCTCCACTTT; cdr3_aa: CASSLDLGSPLHF; v_call: TRBV5-1; clone_size: few; j_call: TRBJ1-6; d_call: NA
cdr3_nt: TGTGCCAGCGGGTTAACAGCTAATCAGCCCCAGCATTTT; cdr3_aa: CASGLTANQPQHF; v_call: TRBV2; clone_size: NA; j_call: TRBJ1-5; d_call: NA